The 32 T cell receptor beta chains below were found in one sample sequenced in a study of regulatory T cells in long-lasting Graves disease. Time point indicated: newly diagnosed GD, antithyroid drugs for less than 3 months. Making the TCR library involved RNA that had been extracted from PBMCs. Libraries of TCR beta came from iRepertoire HTBI primers plus Arm-PCR of CDR3 regions. MiXCR was run by TCRdb on the multiplex PCR reads, yielding one entry per CDR3 protein. The sample consists of a few hundred thousand distinct CDR3 sequences, around 19% of them appearing once. These same records also appear under a second study, on T cells in Graves' hyperthyroidism and ophthalmopathy.

The specimen comprised peripheral blood mononuclear cells (PBMCs), sampled at new diagnosis, from a patient treated with antithyroid drugs. Receptors originate from a woman aged 25 to 39 with Graves disease.

This clonotype occurred many times. The gene calls are TRBV28 and TRBJ2-7; D could derive from TRBD1 or TRBD2 (5 bases each). The V and J ends lost 3 bases and 1 base respectively, with 7 bases between them. The CDR3 is made up of 13 amino acids. The germline V gene encodes CDR1 MDHEN and CDR2 SYDVKM. CDR3 amino acids: CASSLGESYEQYF. The DNA for the CDR3 is TGTGCCAGCAGTTTGGGGGAATCCTACGAGCAGTACTTC.

Many counts were recorded for this clonotype. The chain links TRBV29-1 to TRBJ2-7; a possible D gene is TRBD2 (6 bases). Germline loops: CDR1 SQVTM, CDR2 ANQGSEA. V gave up 7 bases and J gave up 6 bases, with 19 bases separating them. The CDR3 is made up of 13 amino acids. The CDR3 coding sequence is TGCAGCGGCGTATCTGGGACTGCCAGCGAGCAGTACTTC. Its translation is CSGVSGTASEQYF.

V gene TRBV4-1 combines with J gene TRBJ1-1, with a weak D call TRBD1 (6 bases). CDR3 length: 17 residues. The V end was cut by 1 base, the J end by 3 bases, with 18 bases between. Germline values: CDR1 MGHRA, CDR2 YSYEKL. CDR3 loop: CASSQGRGGPSDTEAFF. The CDR3 coding sequence is TGCGCCAGCAGCCAAGGAAGAGGGGGGCCTAGCGACACTGAAGCTTTCTTT.

This clonotype appeared many times. The V gene is TRBV12-3 or TRBV12-4, the J gene TRBJ1-4; D possibly corresponds to TRBD1 (6 bases). V was shortened by 6 bases and J by 5 bases, with 13 bases between the two germline ends. The CDR3 spans 14 residues. CDR3 DNA sequence: TGTGCCAGCAGCCCCGGGACACGCAATGAAAAACTGTTTTTT. Translated, it gives CASSPGTRNEKLFF.

This clonotype was picked up many times. The genes are TRBV6-1 and TRBJ2-7; unclear D gene. The germline V and J ends were trimmed by 4 bases and 6 bases, with 10 bases remaining between them. This CDR3 has 12 residues. CDR1 is MNHNS and CDR2 is SASEGT in the germline V gene. The CDR3 protein is CASSAGSGEQYF. The CDR3 DNA sequence: TGTGCCAGCAGTGCAGGATCGGGCGAGCAGTACTTC.

Worth noting for this clonotype: A far larger clone is just one base off, so this is likely a read error. The gene calls are TRBV11-2 and TRBJ2-3; D not resolved. TRBJ1-1 explains the end of the DNA better; the J call may be wrong. The CDR3 totals 13 residues. The germline V gene has CDR1 SGHAT and CDR2 FQNNGV. CDR3 bases: TGTGCCAGCAGCTCACGGTCCTGGGCTGAAGCTTTCTTT. Encoded protein: CASSSRSWAEAFF.

Here the CDR3 DNA reads TGTGCCATCAGTGAGTGGGAACTAGCGGGGAGGGATGAGCAGTTCTTC. This gives the protein CAISEWELAGRDEQFF. This chain connects TRBV10-3 to TRBJ2-1; 10 bases map to TRBD2. This CDR3 contains 16 residues. Trimming took 1 base from V and 8 from J; bases not matched to a gene: 8. Germline values: CDR1 ENHRY, CDR2 SYGVKD.

This clonotype showed up just a few times. A much larger clone differs by one base, so this may be a read error. The gene calls are TRBV3-1 and TRBJ1-6; D call uncertain. The CDR3 has 13 amino acids. The germline CDR1 and CDR2 sequences are LGHDT and YNNKEL (reference sequence). The V and J ends lost 4 bases and 11 bases respectively, with 12 bases between them. The CDR3 spells CASSPALDPPLHF. The CDR3 DNA is TGTGCCAGCAGCCCTGCCCTCGACCCACCCCTCCACTTT.

The sample holds one count of this clonotype. The likely explanation is a read error, given a far larger clone one base away. The chain recombines TRBV7-3 with TRBJ1-5, with no clear D. In germline, CDR1 is SGHTA, CDR2 FQGTGA. The ends were cut back, 6 bases at V and 6 bases at J, with 12 bases in the middle. The CDR3 runs to 13 residues. CDR3 coding DNA: TGTGCCAGCAGATTAGCTGTTGGTCAGCCCCAGCATTTT. This gives the protein CASRLAVGQPQHF.

This clonotype has ten or more counts. The V and J genes are TRBV18 and TRBJ1-1, with D perhaps matching TRBD1 (6 bases). Trimming took off 6 bases at V and 1 base at J, with 9 bases between the two ends. The V gene's germline CDR1 is KGHSH and CDR2 LQKENI. This CDR3 has 13 residues. The CDR3 reads CASSQDRNTEAFF. The CDR3 DNA sequence: TGTGCCAGCTCCCAGGACAGGAACACTGAAGCTTTCTTT. Full variable domain (outside the CDR3, taken from reference TRBV18 and TRBJ1-1): NAGVMQNPRHLVRRRGQEARLRCSPMKGHSHVYWYRQLPEEGLKFMVYLQKENIIDESGMPKERFSAEFPKEGPSILRIQQVVRGDSAAYFCASSQDRNTEAFFGQGTRLTVV.

This clonotype was seen many times. The chain has TRBV20-1 and TRBJ2-1, with 14 bases matching TRBD2. J lost 8 bases, V lost 1 base, and 7 bases had no gene match. The CDR3 contains 16 residues. Germline V gene data show CDR1 as DFQATT and CDR2 as SNEGSKA (reference sequence). The CDR3, as DNA: TGCAGTGCTAGAGTCGGGACTAGCGGGGGATACGATGAGCAGTTCTTC. This codes for CSARVGTSGGYDEQFF.

Many counts were recorded for this clonotype. This chain joins TRBV6-2 or TRBV6-3 and TRBJ1-1; TRBD1 aligns across 9 bases. V shed 2 bases and J 0 bases; nucleotides not matched to a gene: 10. This CDR3 region has 18 residues. Germline CDR1 and CDR2: MNHEY and SVGEGT. Here the CDR3 reads CASSYDEGTGPMNTEAFF. Written as DNA, the CDR3 is TGTGCCAGCAGTTACGACGAGGGGACAGGGCCTATGAACACTGAAGCTTTCTTT.

The rearrangement links TRBV28 to TRBJ2-7; D unclear. The CDR3 totals 13 residues. Germline CDR1 and CDR2: MDHEN and SYDVKM. The V end was cut by 5 bases, the J end by 2 bases, with 10 bases between. CDR3 DNA: TGTGCCAGCAGTCTAGTACAACCCTACGAGCAGTACTTC. This translates into CASSLVQPYEQYF.

This clonotype was recorded many times. The genes are TRBV20-1 and TRBJ2-3, with a tentative D call TRBD2 (7 bases). Per the germline V gene, CDR1 is DFQATT and CDR2 is SNEGSKA (reference sequence). CDR3 length: 16 amino acids. Deletions cut 0 bases from V and 2 bases from J, with 15 bases between. The CDR3 DNA follows: TGCAGTGCTAGAGAGGGGGCGAGCGGGGTCACAGATACGCAGTATTTT. This codes for CSAREGASGVTDTQYF.

The V gene is TRBV20-1, the J gene TRBJ2-5, with 9 bases identical to TRBD2. This CDR3 region has 13 residues. The trim removed 3 bases at V and 1 base at J, leaving 0 bases unmatched. From germline, CDR1 is DFQATT and CDR2 SNEGSKA (reference sequence). The DNA for the CDR3 is TGCAGTGCTAGGCGGGGGGGCCAAGAGACCCAGTACTTC. This sequence encodes CSARRGGQETQYF.

This clonotype came up many times. The gene calls are TRBV3-1 and TRBJ1-3; no firm D call. Per germline, CDR1 LGHDT and CDR2 YNNKEL (reference sequence). The germline V and J ends were trimmed by 0 bases and 0 bases, with 6 bases remaining between them. The CDR3 length is 15 residues. CDR3: CASSQEGSSGNTIYF. CDR3 nucleotides: TGTGCCAGCAGCCAAGAGGGGAGCTCTGGAAACACCATATATTTT.

V gene TRBV4-1 combines with J gene TRBJ1-6; D is uncertain. V lost 1 base, J lost 10 bases, and 14 bases lay in between. The CDR3 length is 15 residues. Germline V gene lookup returns CDR1 MGHRA and CDR2 YSYEKL. CDR3 nucleotides: TGCGCCAGCAGCCAAGGAGGTAGGGTTGACTCACCCCTCCACTTT. Translated: CASSQGGRVDSPLHF.

This chain links TRBV9 with TRBJ1-1; D gene unclear. V was trimmed by 4 bases and J by 2 bases, leaving 12 bases between them. This CDR3 has 14 residues. Germline assignment: CDR1 SGDLS and CDR2 YYNGEE. CDR3 sequence: CASSSHTENTEAFF. DNA for the CDR3: TGTGCCAGCAGCTCGCACACAGAAAACACTGAAGCTTTCTTT. Full variable domain (rest looked up from reference TRBV9 and TRBJ1-1): DSGVTQTPKHLITATGQRVTLRCSPRSGDLSVYWYQQSLDQGLQFLIQYYNGEERAKGNILERFSAQQFPDLHSELNLSSLELGDSALYFCASSSHTENTEAFFGQGTRLTVV.

This clonotype was detected ten times or more. J is TRBJ1-1 and V is TRBV29-1, with 11 nucleotides matching TRBD1. Germline CDR1 is SQVTM and CDR2 is ANQGSEA. CDR3 length equals 13 residues. After removal of 7 bases from V and 5 bases from J, the junction contained 6 bases not matched to a gene. CDR3 protein: CSAGTGGRTEAFF. Written as DNA, the CDR3 is TGCAGCGCCGGGACAGGGGGGAGAACTGAAGCTTTCTTT.

V gene TRBV9 combines with J gene TRBJ2-7; D not certain. CDR3 size: 15 residues. V lost 2 bases and J lost 2, with 14 bases in between. The germline V gene has CDR1 SGDLS and CDR2 YYNGEE. The CDR3 loop is CASSVAPDGAYEQYF. As DNA, the CDR3 is TGTGCCAGCAGCGTCGCCCCGGACGGTGCCTACGAGCAGTACTTC.

As to this clonotype: With a much larger clone just one base away, this may be a read error. This chain joins TRBV7-2 and TRBJ2-1; D is possibly TRBD1 or TRBD2 (6 bases each). V was trimmed by 5 bases and J by 10 bases, leaving 21 bases between them. Germline V gene lookup returns CDR1 SGHTA and CDR2 FQGNSA. The CDR3 totals 15 residues. CDR3 protein: CASSQEENGGYEQFF. Written as DNA, the CDR3 is TGTGCCAGCAGCCAAGAGGAGAACGGGGGCTACGAGCAGTTCTTC.

This clonotype was counted at least ten times. The chain joins TRBV5-4 to TRBJ2-1, with 7 nucleotides matching TRBD2. Germline assignment: CDR1 SGHNT and CDR2 YYREEE (reference sequence). V shed 5 bases, J shed 1 base, and the junction held 12 bases outside the gene matches. There are 17 residues in the CDR3. The CDR3 region has the DNA TGTGCCAGCAGACCGTACTTGCGGGGGACTTCCTACAATGAGCAGTTCTTC. It translates to CASRPYLRGTSYNEQFF.

The J gene is TRBJ1-5, the V gene TRBV27, with D maybe TRBD1 (6 bases). V was shortened by 6 bases and J by 3 bases, with 15 bases between the two germline ends. Germline V CDR1 and CDR2: MNHEY, SMNVEV (reference sequence). This CDR3 spans 15 amino acids. The CDR3 sequence: CASRLATGFNQPQHF. The CDR3 DNA is TGTGCCAGCAGACTAGCGACAGGCTTCAATCAGCCCCAGCATTTT.

This clonotype was observed at least ten times. A junction boundary mismatches the germline segment, possibly from a read error. The rearrangement joins TRBV6-1 to TRBJ2-2; 13 nucleotides align to TRBD2. CDR3 length: 19 residues. Germline values: CDR1 MNHNS, CDR2 SASEGT. The CDR3 sequence: CASSEGGLAGLANTGELFF. In DNA form, the CDR3 reads TGCGCCAGCAGTGAAGGGGGACTAGCGGGATTAGCGAACACCGGGGAGCTGTTTTTT.

This clonotype was counted many times. The chain is built from TRBV10-3 and TRBJ1-6; D is perhaps TRBD1 (5 bases). The V and J ends lost 4 bases and 10 bases respectively, with 23 bases between them. This CDR3 is 17 amino acids long. The germline CDR1 and CDR2 sequences are ENHRY and SYGVKD. DNA for the CDR3: TGTGCCATCAGTGGGGGGGTGTTGGCTATTAAGGGCTCACCCCTCCACTTT. This codes for CAISGGVLAIKGSPLHF.

The sample holds many counts of this clonotype. The CDR3 spells CASSSGQPARTQYF. In DNA, the CDR3 is TGTGCCAGCAGTTCGGGACAGCCTGCACGGACCCAGTACTTC. The rearrangement uses TRBV12-3 or TRBV12-4 and TRBJ2-5; TRBD1 matches 7 bases. The ends lost 4 bases at V and 7 bases at J; junction bases unmatched: 9. CDR3 size: 14 residues.

This clonotype appeared a few times. A much larger clone differs by one base, so this may be a read error. The J gene is TRBJ2-3, the V gene TRBV6-2 or TRBV6-3, with 8 nucleotides matching TRBD1. Per the germline V gene, CDR1 is MNHEY and CDR2 is SVGEGT. The CDR3 covers 16 residues. The CDR3 DNA reads TGTGCCGGCAGCGAACCGACAGGGGACAGCACAGATACGCAGTATTTT. Translated: CAGSEPTGDSTDTQYF.

Many counts were recorded for this clonotype. This rearrangement joins TRBV6-4 to TRBJ1-4; possibly TRBD1 for D (5 bases). This CDR3 spans 15 amino acids. Looked up from germline, CDR1 is MRHNA and CDR2 is SNTAGT. Trimming left V 3 bases short and J 4 bases short, with 12 bases between. For the CDR3, the DNA is TGTGCCAGCAGTGAAGGGTTGACAGTTAATGAAAAACTGTTTTTT. This codes for CASSEGLTVNEKLFF.

In the case of this clonotype: A much larger clone lies a single base off, so this may be a read error. The chain combines TRBV3-1 with TRBJ2-7; TRBD2 is a possible D gene (6 bases). Germline V CDR1 and CDR2: LGHDT, YNNKEL (reference sequence). V lost 4 bases to trimming and J lost 6 bases, with 31 bases between them. The CDR3 consists of 19 residues. The DNA of the CDR3 is TGTGCCAGCAGCCCATCGTTTGGGGTCTCACGGGGGAAGTTTTCCGAGCAGTACTTC. The encoded protein is CASSPSFGVSRGKFSEQYF.

This clonotype has at least ten counts. V gene TRBV20-1 combines with J gene TRBJ2-3; TRBD2 is a possible D gene (7 bases). The germline CDR1 and CDR2 sequences are DFQATT and SNEGSKA (reference sequence). CDR3 size: 15 residues. Trimming cost V 1 base and J 6 bases, with 17 bases left between them. CDR3 sequence (DNA): TGCAGTGCTAGAGTAGGGGGGGCCATCGAGGATACGCAGTATTTT. It is translated as CSARVGGAIEDTQYF.

This clonotype was detected ten times or more. V usage is TRBV6-1 and J usage is TRBJ2-5; D is perhaps TRBD2 (6 bases). The V gene's germline CDR1 is MNHNS and CDR2 SASEGT. This CDR3 comprises 14 residues. V was shortened by 5 bases and J by 0 bases, with 10 bases between the two germline ends. This chain's CDR3 is CASSPRGYQETQYF. The CDR3 bases are TGTGCCAGCAGTCCACGGGGGTACCAAGAGACCCAGTACTTC.

The sample holds many counts of this clonotype. The chain employs TRBV7-2 and TRBJ1-1; the D gene is possibly TRBD1 (5 bases). This CDR3 is built from 17 residues. Per germline, CDR1 SGHTA and CDR2 FQGNSA. Between the trimmed V and J ends, which lost 3 bases and 6 bases, there was a span of 23 bases. The CDR3 loop is CASSFGTAGGVVPEAFF. The CDR3 DNA follows: TGTGCCAGCAGCTTCGGGACGGCCGGCGGGGTTGTTCCTGAAGCTTTCTTT.